This TCR beta chain was identified in a study of blood T cell repertoires in COVID-19. Study overall: Donors in the United States, Italy and Spain gave samples during acute or convalescent COVID-19. PBMCs, B-cell-depleted T cells, or T cells provided the cDNA or gDNA that made up the material.

As handled by the study authors: Amplification of reference gene primers was used by the study to estimate nucleated cell counts. Measured with immunoSEQ multiplex PCR; TCRdb has only the in-frame clones, and not every one. D and trimming come from the DNA, and the V and J calls and clone size come from that table. This table has over 100,000 clones, approximately 90% appearing once. This clone was seen only once. The CDR3 is 18 amino acids. Germline lookup yields CDR1 SGHTA and CDR2 FQGNSA. J was trimmed by 1 base and V by 2 bases; bases with no gene match: 14. The source material was peripheral blood. V and J are TRBV7-2 and TRBJ2-7, with TRBD2 identical over 7 bases. The sequence derives from a human donor in a cohort sampled during active COVID-19. In DNA form, the CDR3 reads TGTGCCAGCAGCTTAATAAGGACAAGGCGGGGGTTATCCTACGAGCAGTACTTC. Translated: CASSLIRTRRGLSYEQYF.